This T cell receptor (beta chain) was recovered during a study of regulatory T cells in long-lasting Graves disease. Findings and caveats of the study: Persistent disease showed a preference for TRBV28, TRBJ1-2 and TRBJ2-5.

This clonotype was found many times. The antigen is not known. Investigators prepared the TCR beta libraries by applying iRepertoire HTBI primers and Arm-PCR of CDR3 regions. Each CDR3 protein gets one entry after TCRdb re-called the multiplex PCR reads with MiXCR. The data show hundreds of thousands of distinct CDR3 sequences, less than 25% seen once. V lost 3 bases and J lost 5; bases outside the gene matches: 5. Germline CDR1 MDHEN, CDR2 SYDVKM. CDR3 size: 16 residues. Time point given: persistent/refractory GD, antithyroid drugs over 5 years with positive TRAb. The TCR library was made from RNA that had been extracted from PBMCs in TRIzol. Per American Thyroid Association guidelines, Graves' disease was diagnosed. A volume of 7 to 9 milliliters of peripheral blood was collected in EDTA tubes.

The receptor comes from a female donor with Graves disease. The material was peripheral blood mononuclear cells (PBMCs), obtained when the disease was refractory, from a patient treated with antithyroid drugs. The rearrangement uses TRBV28 and TRBJ2-5; 14 bases agree with TRBD2. The CDR3 nucleotides read TGTGCCAGCAGTTTGCCGGGACTAGCGGGAGTGGAGACCCAGTACTTC. Amino acids: CASSLPGLAGVETQYF.